This T cell receptor beta chain comes out of a study of T-cell memory formation after mild COVID-19. TCRdb redid the calling of the 5' RACE reads with MiXCR, one entry per CDR3 protein. The table includes some 600,000 distinct CDR3 sequences, roughly 17% detected once. This CDR3 region has 14 residues. Germline CDR1 is GTSNPN and CDR2 is SVGIG (reference sequence). V was shortened by 3 bases and J by 5 bases, with 14 bases between the two germline ends. This clonotype came up a few times. The source is an adult woman who had mild COVID-19 (a few samples of this study predate the infection). Cell type and time point are not known. J is TRBJ2-1 and V is TRBV30; D remains unclear. The specimen sequenced was PBMCs or a T cell subset sorted from them (not recorded which). The CDR3 reads CAWSQVLLDNEQFF. In DNA form, the CDR3 reads TGTGCCTGGAGCCAGGTCCTCCTCGACAATGAGCAGTTCTTC.